This T cell receptor (beta chain) appears in the sequencing data of a study of blood T cell repertoires in COVID-19. Study-wide background: Researchers got acute and convalescent COVID-19 samples from the United States, Italy and Spain. PBMCs, B-cell-depleted T cells, or T cells were the source of the cDNA or gDNA that made up the material.

CDR1 and CDR2 from the germline V gene are SGHTA and FQGNSA. The V gene lost 4 bases and the J gene lost 3 bases, with 15 bases spanning the gap. The CDR3 totals 15 residues. In the original workflow: Estimates of nucleated cell counts were drawn from the amplification of reference gene primers. Using immunoSEQ multiplex PCR, the repertoire was profiled, and TCRdb retains in-frame clones only, with some absent. V, J and clone size are taken as reported in that table, and D and trimming were inferred from the DNA itself. The table lists over 200,000 clones, about 90% of them singletons. This chain links TRBV7-2 with TRBJ1-1; D might be TRBD1 (6 bases). Sequencing was performed on peripheral blood. The origin of this receptor is a woman aged 55-69 years with acute or convalescent COVID-19. The CDR3 here is CASSYGQPWDTEAFF. CDR3 in DNA: TGTGCCAGCAGCTACGGACAGCCCTGGGACACTGAAGCTTTCTTT. Full variable domain (outside the CDR3, taken from reference TRBV7-2 and TRBJ1-1): GAGVSQSPSNKVTEKGKDVELRCDPISGHTALYWYRQSLGQGLEFLIYFQGNSAPDKSGLPSDRFSAERTGGSVSTLTIQRTQQEDSAVYLCASSYGQPWDTEAFFGQGTRLTVV.